A single sample is the source of the 28 T cell receptor beta chains below, sequenced in a study of OX40 agonist ivuxolimab in advanced cancers. Here immunoSEQ multiplex PCR was the method, and the copy in TCRdb shows in-frame clones only, minus some. The sample consists of tens of thousands of clones, around 90% of them appearing once. The input for sequencing was CD4+ or CD8+ T cells sorted from blood, taken in a trial of the OX40 agonist ivuxolimab. The receptors shown here come from an adult with an advanced solid tumor such as melanoma, head and neck, liver or kidney cancer.

This clone was found once. The V and J genes are TRBV27 and TRBJ2-7, with unresolved D. CDR1 is MNHEY and CDR2 is SMNVEV in the germline V gene (reference sequence). CDR3 length equals 13 residues. Trimming left V 10 bases short and J 1 base short, with 14 bases between. The CDR3 spells CATSYRQSYEQYF. The CDR3 bases are TGTGCCACAAGCTATCGACAATCCTACGAGCAGTACTTC.

The chain couples TRBV11-2 to TRBJ1-5; the D is unclear. CDR1 and CDR2 (germline): SGHAT, FQNNGV. V was pared by 5 bases and J by 4 bases, with 12 bases between. This CDR3 region has 14 residues. CDR3 loop: CASSPQGRNQPQHF. The CDR3 DNA follows: TGTGCCAGCAGCCCCCAAGGCAGAAATCAGCCCCAGCATTTT.

V usage is TRBV2 and J usage is TRBJ1-4; D unclear. Between the trimmed V and J ends, which lost 9 bases and 6 bases, there was a span of 11 bases. This CDR3 spans 12 amino acids. Germline CDR1 and CDR2: SNHLY and FYNNEI. The CDR3 bases are TGTGCCAGTTTAGGTGCTGATGAAAAACTGTTTTTT. Encoded protein: CASLGADEKLFF. The variable domain in full, with the rest retrieved from reference TRBV2 and TRBJ1-4, is EPEVTQTPSHQVTQMGQEVILRCVPISNHLYFYWYRQILGQKVEFLVSFYNNEISEKSEIFDDQFSVERPDGSNFTLKIRSTKLEDSAMYFCASLGADEKLFFGSGTQLSVL.

The rearrangement links TRBV6-1 to TRBJ2-5; D is undetermined. V gave up 4 bases and J gave up 1 base, with 16 bases separating them. This CDR3 contains 16 residues. Germline-derived CDR1 and CDR2 are MNHNS and SASEGT. The CDR3 region has the DNA TGTGCCAGCAGTGTTGGGGTGATAGTGGGCCAAGAGACCCAGTACTTC. This encodes CASSVGVIVGQETQYF.

J is TRBJ1-1 and V is TRBV6-5; D unclear. Trimming shortened V by 0 bases and J by 7 bases, and 6 bases separated the two germline ends. Germline values: CDR1 MNHEY, CDR2 SVGAGI. The CDR3 contains 12 residues. CDR3 sequence: CASSYSVCEAFF. For the CDR3, the DNA is TGTGCCAGCAGTTACTCGGTCTGTGAAGCTTTCTTT.

This clone occurred once. The V call is TRBV30, the J call TRBJ1-1, with D possibly being TRBD1 (6 bases). The germline V gene encodes CDR1 GTSNPN and CDR2 SVGIG (reference sequence). The CDR3 extends over 13 amino acids. V dropped 2 bases and J dropped 3 bases, with 10 bases sitting between them. CDR3 bases: TGTGCCTGGAGTAGGGGGTCGGACACTGAAGCTTTCTTT. Its translation: CAWSRGSDTEAFF. The whole variable domain, remainder taken from reference TRBV30 and TRBJ1-1, is SQTIHQWPATLVQPVGSPLSLECTVEGTSNPNLYWYRQAAGRGLQLLFYSVGIGQISSEVPQNLSASRPQDRQFILSSKKLLLSDSGFYLCAWSRGSDTEAFFGQGTRLTVV.

The chain is built from TRBV6-5 and TRBJ1-5, with D unclear. Germline assignment: CDR1 MNHEY and CDR2 SVGAGI. The CDR3 is 13 amino acids. The V end was cut by 9 bases, the J end by 2 bases, with 11 bases between. The CDR3 is CASGRTGNQPQHF. CDR3 coding DNA: TGTGCCAGTGGACGGACGGGCAATCAGCCCCAGCATTTT.

The chain carries TRBV19 and TRBJ2-3; D is perhaps TRBD1 (6 bases). Trimming took off 6 bases at V and 4 bases at J, with 17 bases between the two ends. Germline values: CDR1 LNHDA, CDR2 SQIVND (reference sequence). This CDR3 contains 15 residues. CDR3 DNA: TGTGCCAGTAGATGGGGTCAGGGGATCGCAGATACGCAGTATTTT. Its protein is CASRWGQGIADTQYF.

The CDR3 spells CAWSQRELSDTQYF. Written as DNA, the CDR3 is TGTGCCTGGAGTCAGCGGGAGTTGTCAGATACGCAGTATTTT. This rearrangement joins TRBV30 to TRBJ2-3, with 8 positions matching TRBD2. This CDR3 region has 14 residues. Trimming cost V 2 bases and J 4 bases; bases outside gene matches: 5. Germline V gene data show CDR1 as GTSNPN and CDR2 as SVGIG (reference sequence).

The rearrangement uses TRBV7-2 and TRBJ2-5; the D gene could be TRBD1 or TRBD2 (6 bases each). In germline, CDR1 is SGHTA, CDR2 FQGNSA. This CDR3 is built from 19 residues. V lost 1 base and J lost 2, with 23 bases in between. CDR3 nucleotides: TGTGCCAGCAGCTTAGTCCCCCTCAGAGGGGGACTCCGGCAAGAGACCCAGTACTTC. It encodes CASSLVPLRGGLRQETQYF.

This clone is a singleton in its sample. The chain couples TRBV19 to TRBJ2-1; D is uncertain. Germline CDR1 and CDR2: LNHDA and SQIVND (reference sequence). The CDR3 covers 11 residues. V lost 4 bases to trimming and J lost 4 bases, with 2 bases between them. The CDR3 here is CASSRYNEQFF. The CDR3 bases are TGTGCCAGTAGTAGGTACAATGAGCAGTTCTTC.

The chain recombines TRBV19 with TRBJ2-7, with unresolved D. Germline-derived CDR1 and CDR2 are LNHDA and SQIVND (reference sequence). The V and J ends lost 8 bases and 4 bases respectively, with 18 bases between them. This CDR3 is built from 14 residues. In nucleotides, the CDR3 is TGTGCCAGTTCGTGGCAGGCCAAGCCTTACGAGCAGTACTTC. This codes for CASSWQAKPYEQYF. Supplemented by reference TRBV19 and TRBJ2-7, the full variable domain reads DGGITQSPKYLFRKEGQNVTLSCEQNLNHDAMYWYRQDPGQGLRLIYYSQIVNDFQKGDIAEGYSVSREKKESFPLTVTSAQKNPTAFYLCASSWQAKPYEQYFGPGTRLTVT.

The J gene is TRBJ2-1, the V gene TRBV5-4, with D unresolved. CDR3 size: 17 residues. Per the germline V gene, CDR1 is SGHNT and CDR2 is YYREEE (reference sequence). Trimming removed 4 bases from V and 6 bases from J, with 23 bases in between. CDR3 sequence (DNA): TGTGCCAGCAGCCCACTGAGTCCCGGACGGCCGTCCAATGAGCAGTTCTTC. Translation gives CASSPLSPGRPSNEQFF.

This rearrangement joins TRBV25-1 to TRBJ1-1; 8 bases align to TRBD1. The length of the CDR3 is 15 residues. V gave up 5 bases and J gave up 2 bases; unmatched junction bases: 7. CDR1 is MGHDK and CDR2 is SYGVNS in the germline V gene. The chain's CDR3 is CASSILRGRNTEAFF. DNA of the CDR3: TGTGCCAGCAGTATCCTCAGGGGGCGAAACACTGAAGCTTTCTTT.

CDR3 nucleotides: TGTGCCAGCAGTTACGTGGCGGGCCGGGAAAATGGCTACACCTTC. Protein sequence: CASSYVAGRENGYTF. The V call is TRBV6-6, the J call TRBJ1-2, with D uncertain. This CDR3 is built from 15 residues. Trimming took 2 bases from V and 6 from J, leaving 16 bases between them. Per germline, CDR1 MNHNY and CDR2 SVGAGI (reference sequence).

This sequence joins TRBV6-5 and TRBJ1-1; TRBD1 is a possible D gene (5 bases). Trimming removed 0 bases at V and 0 bases at J, with 11 bases between. CDR3 length equals 16 residues. The germline CDR1 and CDR2 sequences are MNHEY and SVGAGI. The CDR3 bases are TGTGCCAGCAGTTACTCGGGTGGGGCACTGAACACTGAAGCTTTCTTT. This gives the protein CASSYSGGALNTEAFF.

V gene TRBV5-4 combines with J gene TRBJ2-5, with 7 bases fitting TRBD1. This CDR3 has 13 amino acids. The trim removed 4 bases at V and 3 bases at J, leaving 3 bases unmatched. Germline CDR1 reads SGHNT; CDR2 reads YYREEE (reference sequence). Here the CDR3 reads CASSTGTEETQYF. CDR3 DNA sequence: TGTGCCAGCAGCACCGGGACAGAAGAGACCCAGTACTTC.

In its sample, this clone was seen once. The chain employs TRBV30 and TRBJ2-1, with 7 bases aligning to TRBD2. Germline CDR1 is GTSNPN and CDR2 is SVGIG (reference sequence). V shed 0 bases and J 3 bases; nucleotides not matched to a gene: 8. This CDR3 has 16 amino acids. The CDR3 bases are TGTGCCTGGAGTGTACTAGGCGGGAGAATCTACAATGAGCAGTTCTTC. This sequence encodes CAWSVLGGRIYNEQFF.

This rearrangement joins TRBV30 to TRBJ2-1; D ambiguous. Trimming pared 2 bases from V and 3 bases from J, leaving 8 bases between. The CDR3 has 13 residues. Germline values: CDR1 GTSNPN, CDR2 SVGIG (reference sequence). This chain's CDR3 is CAWSRSSYNEQFF. Here the CDR3 DNA reads TGTGCCTGGAGTAGGTCTAGCTACAATGAGCAGTTCTTC.

V gene TRBV29-1 combines with J gene TRBJ2-7, with a possible D match to TRBD2 (5 bases). The CDR3 consists of 11 residues. Trimming removed 7 bases at V and 0 bases at J, with 7 bases between. CDR1 and CDR2 from the germline V gene are SQVTM and ANQGSEA. CDR3 amino acids: CSARDSYEQYF. DNA for the CDR3: TGCAGCGCCCGGGACTCCTACGAGCAGTACTTC.

The rearrangement uses TRBV4-3 and TRBJ1-4; D unclear. There are 13 residues in the CDR3. Per the germline V gene, CDR1 is LGHNA and CDR2 is YSLEER. The V and J ends lost 1 base and 8 bases respectively, with 8 bases between them. CDR3 region: CASSQGSREKLFF. CDR3 bases: TGCGCCAGCAGCCAAGGTAGCCGGGAAAAACTGTTTTTT.

The V call is TRBV11-3, the J call TRBJ2-7; 8 bases agree with TRBD2. After removal of 3 bases from V and 0 bases from J, the junction contained 7 bases not matched to a gene. From germline, CDR1 is SGHNT and CDR2 YENEEA. CDR3 size: 16 residues. The CDR3 reads CASSFDGLAGSYEQYF. For the CDR3, the DNA is TGTGCCAGCAGCTTTGATGGACTAGCAGGCTCCTACGAGCAGTACTTC.

V and J are TRBV19 and TRBJ2-5; either TRBD1 or TRBD2 may supply D (5 bases each). The V gene's germline CDR1 is LNHDA and CDR2 SQIVND (reference sequence). The CDR3 contains 14 residues. V was shortened by 3 bases and J by 4 bases, with 12 bases between the two germline ends. The DNA for the CDR3 is TGTGCCAGTAGTATGGGGCTAGCCCCAGAGACCCAGTACTTC. Translated: CASSMGLAPETQYF.

This chain uses TRBV4-2 with TRBJ1-1; weak D call: TRBD1 (5 bases). Trimming left V 0 bases short and J 0 bases short, with 11 bases between. This CDR3 region has 16 residues. From germline, CDR1 is LGHNA and CDR2 YNFKEQ. The CDR3 bases are TGTGCCAGCAGCCAAGACTCGACAGACATGAACACTGAAGCTTTCTTT. Protein sequence: CASSQDSTDMNTEAFF.

The chain's CDR3 is CASSGSDPSYEQYF. The CDR3 DNA follows: TGTGCCAGTAGTGGGAGCGACCCCTCCTACGAGCAGTACTTC. V is TRBV19 and J is TRBJ2-7, with D perhaps matching TRBD2 (5 bases). CDR3 length: 14 amino acids. The ends were cut back, 5 bases at V and 0 bases at J, with 11 bases in the middle. Germline V gives CDR1 LNHDA, CDR2 SQIVND (reference sequence).

This chain's CDR3 is CATMPGLAGEDEQYF. Here the CDR3 DNA reads TGTGCCACCATGCCGGGACTAGCGGGAGAAGACGAGCAGTACTTC. V usage is TRBV6-1 and J usage is TRBJ2-5; 14 bases are shared with TRBD2. The closer fit of TRBJ2-7 to the DNA end suggests the J call may be wrong. Germline values: CDR1 MNHNS, CDR2 SASEGT. CDR3 length: 15 amino acids.

This chain connects TRBV19 to TRBJ1-1, with TRBD1 matching 7 bases. This CDR3 comprises 12 residues. Losses at the gene ends were 5 bases for V and 7 bases for J; bases not matched to a gene: 4. Germline V gene data show CDR1 as LNHDA and CDR2 as SQIVND (reference sequence). In nucleotides, the CDR3 is TGTGCCAGTAGTGCCTACAGGGGTGAAGCTTTCTTT. Amino acids: CASSAYRGEAFF.

The rearrangement links TRBV5-1 to TRBJ2-3; 10 bases match TRBD2. CDR1 SGHRS and CDR2 YFSETQ come from the germline V gene. Germline trimming cut 0 bases from V and 1 base from J; bases unmatched to any gene: 5. This CDR3 has 17 amino acids. CDR3 DNA: TGCGCCAGCAGCTTGGGAACCGGGACTAGCGGCACAGATACGCAGTATTTT. The encoded protein is CASSLGTGTSGTDTQYF.